The entry below describes one T cell receptor (beta chain). Antigen: not known. This sample was included in a study of blood T cells in healthy people across ages. Study conclusions and caveats: In these data, TCR beta diversity tracked strongly with naive T cell percentage.

The use of a sample-barcoded 5' primer and a J-beta primer mix characterized a second PCR of roughly 6 to 12 cycles. TCRdb analysed the 5' RACE reads with MiXCR anew, one entry per CDR3 protein. In the table there are 1.5 million to 2 million distinct CDR3 sequences, about 50% of which are singletons. J gave up 8 bases and V 9 bases, and 9 bases lay outside the gene matches. This CDR3 has 14 amino acids. This sequence joins TRBV12-3 or TRBV12-4 and TRBJ1-5, with 11 bases matching TRBD1. Sequences were obtained from blood. The sequence came from a woman between 35 and 50 years old in good health. CDR3 protein: CASSGTGGLEPQHF. The CDR3 nucleotides read TGTGCCAGTAGCGGGACAGGGGGTCTGGAGCCCCAGCATTTT.